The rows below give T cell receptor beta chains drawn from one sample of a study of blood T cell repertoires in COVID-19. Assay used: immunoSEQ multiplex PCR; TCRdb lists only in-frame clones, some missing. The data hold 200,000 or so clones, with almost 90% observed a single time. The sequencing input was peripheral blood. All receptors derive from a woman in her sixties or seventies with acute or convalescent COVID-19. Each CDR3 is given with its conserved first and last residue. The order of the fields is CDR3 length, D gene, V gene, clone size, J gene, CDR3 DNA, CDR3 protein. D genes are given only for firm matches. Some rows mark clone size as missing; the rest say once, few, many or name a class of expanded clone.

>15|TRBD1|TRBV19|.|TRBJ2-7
TGTGCCAGTAGGGGACAGCACAGTACCTCCTACGAGCAGTACTTC
CASRGQHSTSYEQYF
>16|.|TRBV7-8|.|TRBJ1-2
TGTGCCAGCAGCTTAGCGACCGGGACTCAAACTGGAGGCTACACCTTC
CASSLATGTQTGGYTF
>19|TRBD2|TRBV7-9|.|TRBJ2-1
TGTGCCAGCAGCCCACCAGAGGGACTAGCGGGGGCGACCTACAATGAGCAGTTCTTC
CASSPPEGLAGATYNEQFF
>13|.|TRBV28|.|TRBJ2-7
TGTGCCAGCAGTTTATCCCCAACCTACGAGCAGTACTTC
CASSLSPTYEQYF
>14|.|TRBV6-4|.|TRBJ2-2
TGTGCCAGCAGTGAACAGGGAAACACCGGGGAGCTGTTTTTT
CASSEQGNTGELFF
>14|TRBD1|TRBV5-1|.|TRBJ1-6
TGCGCCAGCAGCTTGGGGGACAGAAATTCACCCCTCCACTTT
CASSLGDRNSPLHF
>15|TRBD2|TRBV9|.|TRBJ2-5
TGTGCCAGCAGCGCCGACTGGGGGGGACAAGAGACCCAGTACTTC
CASSADWGGQETQYF
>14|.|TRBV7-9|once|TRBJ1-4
TGTGCCAGCAGCTTATCGAAACAGCCTGAAAAACTGTTTTTT
CASSLSKQPEKLFF
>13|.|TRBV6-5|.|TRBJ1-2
TGTGCCAGCAGTCAACGGGAAGGTGGTGGCTACACCTTC
CASSQREGGGYTF
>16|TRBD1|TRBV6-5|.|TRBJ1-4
TGTGCCAGCAGTTTGGGGAGACAGGGAAAGGGTGAAAAACTGTTTTTT
CASSLGRQGKGEKLFF
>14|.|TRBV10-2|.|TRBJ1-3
TGCGCCAGCAGTGATACAGGGACTGGAAACACCATATATTTT
CASSDTGTGNTIYF
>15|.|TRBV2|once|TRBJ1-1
TGTGCCAGCAGTGAAGCCTACAGGCTAGGGACTGAAGCTTTCTTT
CASSEAYRLGTEAFF
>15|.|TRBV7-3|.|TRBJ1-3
TGTGCCAGCAGCCCCAGGGGCAACTCTGGAAACACCATATATTTT
CASSPRGNSGNTIYF
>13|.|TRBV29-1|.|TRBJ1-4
TGCAGCGCTCAGGACACTGGGAATGGAAAACTGTTTTTT
CSAQDTGNGKLFF
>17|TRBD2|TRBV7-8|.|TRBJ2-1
TGTGCCAGCAGCGACCTCGGGACTAGCGGGGCCCACAATGAGCAGTTCTTC
CASSDLGTSGAHNEQFF
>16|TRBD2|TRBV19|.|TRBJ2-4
TGTGCCAGTAGTATGGGACTAGCGGGAGGCGAAAACATTCAGTACTTC
CASSMGLAGGENIQYF
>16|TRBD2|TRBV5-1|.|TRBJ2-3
TGCGCCAGCAGCTTGGTCCTAGCGGGGGGATCTGATACGCAGTATTTT
CASSLVLAGGSDTQYF
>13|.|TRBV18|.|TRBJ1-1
TGTGCCAGCTCACAACAATTGAACACTGAAGCTTTCTTT
CASSQQLNTEAFF
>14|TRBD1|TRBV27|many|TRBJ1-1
TGTGCCAGCAGTCCCTGGACAGGGAGCACTGAAGCTTTCTTT
CASSPWTGSTEAFF
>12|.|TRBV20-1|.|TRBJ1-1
TGCAGTGCTAGTAGCCAGGGACTTGAAGCTTTCTTT
CSASSQGLEAFF
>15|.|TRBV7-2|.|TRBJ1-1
TGTGCCAGCAGCTTAGGATTGGCAGGGAACACTGAAGCTTTCTTT
CASSLGLAGNTEAFF
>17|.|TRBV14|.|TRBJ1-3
TGTGCCAGCAGCCAACTGGGCGCCAAAGGCTCTGGAAACACCATATATTTT
CASSQLGAKGSGNTIYF
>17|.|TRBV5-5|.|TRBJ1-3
TGTGCCAGCAGCTCCCCGCAGGGGAGTATACTTCTGGGCACCATATATTTT
CASSSPQGSILLGTIYF
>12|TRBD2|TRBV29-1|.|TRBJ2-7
TGCAGCGTTGCTAAGGCGGGAGGCGAGCAGTACTTC
CSVAKAGGEQYF
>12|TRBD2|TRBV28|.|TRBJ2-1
TGTGCCAGCAAAATAGCGGGAGGGGAGCAGTTCTTC
CASKIAGGEQFF
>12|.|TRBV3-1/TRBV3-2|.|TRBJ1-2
TGTGCCAGCAAAGGGGTAAACTATGGCTACACCTTC
CASKGVNYGYTF
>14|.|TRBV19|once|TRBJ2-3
TGTGCCAGTAGTACCTACGACAGCGCAGATACGCAGTATTTT
CASSTYDSADTQYF
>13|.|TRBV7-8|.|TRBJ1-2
TGTGCCAGCAGCTCACAGGGAGACTATGGCTACACCTTC
CASSSQGDYGYTF
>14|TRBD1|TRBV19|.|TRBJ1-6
TGTGCCAGTAGTACGACAGGGGGGAATTCACCCCTCCACTTT
CASSTTGGNSPLHF
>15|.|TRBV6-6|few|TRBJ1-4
TGTGCCAGCAGTTACTCGGGGACCACAGGGGAAAAACTGTTTTTT
CASSYSGTTGEKLFF
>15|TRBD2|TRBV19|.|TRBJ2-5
TGTGCCAGCAGACCGGGACTAGCGGGATTCGAGACCCAGTACTTC
CASRPGLAGFETQYF
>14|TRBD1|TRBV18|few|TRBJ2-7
TGTGCCAGCTCACCACCGGGGACAGCCTACGAGCAGTACTTC
CASSPPGTAYEQYF
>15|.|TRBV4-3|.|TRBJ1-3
TGCGCCAGCAGCCAAGATGGCCAGGATGGAAACACCATATATTTT
CASSQDGQDGNTIYF
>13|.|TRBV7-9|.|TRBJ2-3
TGTGCCAGCAGCTTACTAGTACGCGATACGCAGTATTTT
CASSLLVRDTQYF
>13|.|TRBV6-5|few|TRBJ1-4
TGTGCCAGCAGTTACCGGACTAATGAAAAACTGTTTTTT
CASSYRTNEKLFF
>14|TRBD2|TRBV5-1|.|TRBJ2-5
TGCGCCAGCGGGGTAGCGGGGGGGCAAGAGACCCAGTACTTC
CASGVAGGQETQYF
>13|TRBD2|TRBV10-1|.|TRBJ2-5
TGCGCCAGCAGGGCTAGCGGGGAAGAGACCCAGTACTTC
CASRASGEETQYF
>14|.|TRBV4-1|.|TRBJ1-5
TGCGCCAGCAGCCATTTTCAGGGGACTCAGCCCCAGCATTTT
CASSHFQGTQPQHF
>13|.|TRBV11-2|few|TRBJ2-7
TGTGCCAGCAGCTTAACCAGCTCCTACGAGCAGTACTTC
CASSLTSSYEQYF
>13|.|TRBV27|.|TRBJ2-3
TGTGCCAGCAGTTTGGGCGGGTCGGATACGCAGTATTTT
CASSLGGSDTQYF
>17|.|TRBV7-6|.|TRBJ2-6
TGTGCCAGCAGTCGAGAGGTAGGAGCCTCTGGGGCCAACGTCCTGACTTTC
CASSREVGASGANVLTF
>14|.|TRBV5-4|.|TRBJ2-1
TGTGCCAGCAGTCCTGGACTCCTATACAATGAGCAGTTCTTC
CASSPGLLYNEQFF
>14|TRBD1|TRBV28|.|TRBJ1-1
TGTGCCAGCAGTTCCAACGGACAGGGCGCGGAAGCTTTCTTT
CASSSNGQGAEAFF
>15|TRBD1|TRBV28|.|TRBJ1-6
TGTGCCAGCAGATCTGCGACAGGGAATAATTCACCCCTCCACTTT
CASRSATGNNSPLHF
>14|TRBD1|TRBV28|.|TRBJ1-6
TGTGCCAGTGTAAGGACAGGTGGGAATTCACCCCTCCACTTT
CASVRTGGNSPLHF
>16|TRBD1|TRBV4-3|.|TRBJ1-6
TGCGCCAGCAGCCTTTCCGGGACAGGGTCGGATTCACCCCTCCACTTT
CASSLSGTGSDSPLHF
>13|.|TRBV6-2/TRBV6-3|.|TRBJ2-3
TGTGCCAGCAGTTACCCTACCGGAGATACGCAGTATTTT
CASSYPTGDTQYF
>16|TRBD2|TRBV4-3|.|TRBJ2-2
TGCGCCAGCAGCCCCGGGACTAGCGCCAACACCGGGGAGCTGTTTTTT
CASSPGTSANTGELFF
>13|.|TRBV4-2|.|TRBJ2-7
TGTGCCAGCAGCCAAGAAAGACAGCTTCAGCAGTACTTC
CASSQERQLQQYF
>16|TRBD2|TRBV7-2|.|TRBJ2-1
TGTGCCAGCAGCCCAATAGCGGGGGGACCCTACAATGAGCAGTTCTTC
CASSPIAGGPYNEQFF